The TCR beta chain under discussion was sequenced for a study of cytomegalovirus exposure and HLA in healthy donors. The ends lost 6 bases at V and 0 bases at J; junction bases unmatched: 6. In germline, CDR1 is LNHDA, CDR2 SQIVND (reference sequence). This CDR3 contains 15 residues. A multiplex PCR was run with 60 Vbeta primers and 13 Jbeta primers. Assay used: immunoSEQ multiplex PCR; TCRdb lists only in-frame clones, some missing. The data contain 100,000 to 140,000 clones, over 60% of them singletons. This rearrangement joins TRBV19 to TRBJ2-3, with 7 bases identical to TRBD2. Sequenced input: PBMCs. The TCR sequence derives from a male donor in good health and CMV-seronegative. CDR3 DNA sequence: TGTGCCAGTAGCCCTAGCGGCTCTAGCACAGATACGCAGTATTTT. As protein: CASSPSGSSTDTQYF.